Listed below are T cell receptor beta chains from one sample, sequenced in a study of siplizumab effects on memory and regulatory T cells. Sequencing used immunoSEQ multiplex PCR; TCRdb keeps in-frame clones, though not all of them. The data contain over 35,000 clones, more than 80% of them singletons. Sequencing was performed on naive CD4+ T cells sorted from blood. These receptors originate from a human donor in good health. The CDR3 runs from the conserved cysteine through the conserved F or W. The D gene is left open where the match is weak. Not every row has a clone size; where given, it reads once, few, many or a size class.

d_gene: .
abundance: .
v_gene: TRBV7-2
j_gene: TRBJ2-2
CDR3aa: CASSPAGTTTGELFF

d_gene: .
abundance: few
v_gene: TRBV7-9
j_gene: TRBJ1-1
CDR3aa: CASSFSENTEAFF

d_gene: .
abundance: .
v_gene: TRBV7-6
j_gene: TRBJ2-5
CDR3aa: CASSHHLRTNKYQETQYF

d_gene: .
abundance: .
v_gene: TRBV15
j_gene: TRBJ1-5
CDR3aa: CATSRDLGQPQHF

d_gene: TRBD1
abundance: .
v_gene: TRBV19
j_gene: TRBJ1-2
CDR3aa: CASSMGTGSNYGYTF

d_gene: .
abundance: .
v_gene: TRBV11-2
j_gene: TRBJ1-2
CDR3aa: CASSFGHIYGYTF

d_gene: .
abundance: .
v_gene: TRBV29-1
j_gene: TRBJ2-5
CDR3aa: CSVGRGETQYF

d_gene: .
abundance: .
v_gene: TRBV12-2
j_gene: TRBJ2-1
CDR3aa: CASRSPGLAGPSSYNEQFF

d_gene: .
abundance: .
v_gene: TRBV27
j_gene: TRBJ1-5
CDR3aa: CASSHRERGLNQPQHF

d_gene: TRBD2
abundance: once
v_gene: TRBV5-8
j_gene: TRBJ2-7
CDR3aa: CASSSRTSGSKYEQYF

d_gene: TRBD1
abundance: .
v_gene: TRBV18
j_gene: TRBJ1-2
CDR3aa: CASSPDRDLYGYTF

d_gene: .
abundance: .
v_gene: TRBV6-4
j_gene: TRBJ2-7
CDR3aa: CASSDSSHLGYEQYF

d_gene: TRBD2
abundance: .
v_gene: TRBV30
j_gene: TRBJ2-5
CDR3aa: CAWSTRRGTSGRAQQETQYF

d_gene: TRBD1
abundance: .
v_gene: TRBV20-1
j_gene: TRBJ1-2
CDR3aa: CSAWTGGGYTF

d_gene: TRBD1
abundance: .
v_gene: TRBV19
j_gene: TRBJ2-7
CDR3aa: CASSIPGDRGLEQYF

d_gene: .
abundance: .
v_gene: TRBV6-5
j_gene: TRBJ2-2
CDR3aa: CASPRGPSTGELFF

d_gene: .
abundance: .
v_gene: TRBV25-1
j_gene: TRBJ1-1
CDR3aa: CASTDQRGPGTEAFF

d_gene: TRBD1
abundance: .
v_gene: TRBV14
j_gene: TRBJ1-2
CDR3aa: CASSPGQPYGYTF

d_gene: .
abundance: .
v_gene: TRBV2
j_gene: TRBJ1-1
CDR3aa: CASGSRTPNTEAFF

d_gene: .
abundance: .
v_gene: TRBV5-1
j_gene: TRBJ2-5
CDR3aa: CASSADGYQETQYF

d_gene: .
abundance: .
v_gene: TRBV5-4
j_gene: TRBJ1-1
CDR3aa: CASSPSGGGREIGKAFF

d_gene: TRBD2
abundance: .
v_gene: TRBV5-1
j_gene: TRBJ2-1
CDR3aa: CASSRLADEGNEQFF

d_gene: .
abundance: .
v_gene: TRBV29-1
j_gene: TRBJ1-4
CDR3aa: CSVIRSTNEKLFF

d_gene: .
abundance: .
v_gene: TRBV2
j_gene: TRBJ2-7
CDR3aa: CASNLLGRSYEQYF

d_gene: .
abundance: .
v_gene: TRBV5-4
j_gene: TRBJ2-7
CDR3aa: CASSLAFKSYEQYF

d_gene: .
abundance: once
v_gene: TRBV4-2
j_gene: TRBJ1-5
CDR3aa: CASSEAGGNQPQHF

d_gene: .
abundance: .
v_gene: TRBV19
j_gene: TRBJ2-2
CDR3aa: CASSYPGGTGELFF

d_gene: TRBD1
abundance: .
v_gene: TRBV5-8
j_gene: TRBJ2-2
CDR3aa: CASSLPGQGAPNTGELFF

d_gene: .
abundance: few
v_gene: TRBV7-9
j_gene: TRBJ1-6
CDR3aa: CASSLKVRAGSPLHF

d_gene: .
abundance: .
v_gene: TRBV7-3
j_gene: TRBJ1-1
CDR3aa: CASSRGGTPTEAFF

d_gene: .
abundance: once
v_gene: TRBV7-3
j_gene: TRBJ2-1
CDR3aa: CASSPSLTGGNEQFF

d_gene: TRBD2
abundance: few
v_gene: TRBV18
j_gene: TRBJ2-7
CDR3aa: CASSPYVERGLEQYF

d_gene: TRBD1
abundance: .
v_gene: TRBV7-2
j_gene: TRBJ1-3
CDR3aa: CASSKGGGDLSGNTIYF

d_gene: .
abundance: .
v_gene: TRBV6-6
j_gene: TRBJ2-1
CDR3aa: CASSRNEQFF

d_gene: .
abundance: .
v_gene: TRBV19
j_gene: TRBJ2-7
CDR3aa: CASSPDRRSYEQYF

d_gene: TRBD1
abundance: .
v_gene: TRBV6-5
j_gene: TRBJ1-2
CDR3aa: CASSYPGTGGSYGYTF

d_gene: .
abundance: .
v_gene: TRBV10-3
j_gene: TRBJ2-3
CDR3aa: CAISPAGTSTDTQYF

d_gene: .
abundance: .
v_gene: TRBV6-4
j_gene: TRBJ2-3
CDR3aa: CASSSGERGTDTQYF

d_gene: .
abundance: .
v_gene: TRBV10-3
j_gene: TRBJ2-5
CDR3aa: CAISPSQETQYF

d_gene: .
abundance: .
v_gene: TRBV19
j_gene: TRBJ1-5
CDR3aa: CASSIDLGTQHF

d_gene: TRBD1
abundance: once
v_gene: TRBV30
j_gene: TRBJ1-2
CDR3aa: CAWVAGGFGGYTF

d_gene: TRBD2
abundance: .
v_gene: TRBV5-4
j_gene: TRBJ2-1
CDR3aa: CASRKAGAGPYNEQFF

d_gene: .
abundance: once
v_gene: TRBV15
j_gene: TRBJ2-5
CDR3aa: CATSRDRRDAQETQYF